These 10 T cell receptor beta chains share one sample of origin, sequenced in a study of blood T cell repertoires in COVID-19. Libraries were prepared by immunoSEQ multiplex PCR; TCRdb keeps only in-frame clonotypes and omits some of them. The sample includes some 210,000 clones, roughly nine tenths of them seen just once. Sequencing was performed on peripheral blood. Receptors originate from a man aged 60 to 75 with COVID-19, enrolled during active disease.

This clone was counted a single time. The chain employs TRBV5-6 and TRBJ1-2; D possibly corresponds to TRBD1 (6 bases). This CDR3 has 14 amino acids. Germline CDR1 SGHDT, CDR2 YYEEEE. Trimming left V 4 bases short and J 5 bases short, with 15 bases between. The CDR3 is CASSRRQGQYGYTF. DNA for the CDR3: TGTGCCAGCAGCCGTCGGCAAGGACAGTATGGCTACACCTTC.

V and J are TRBV3-1 (or the pseudogene TRBV3-2) and TRBJ2-5; a weak D match, TRBD2 (6 bases). The V gene lost 0 bases and the J gene lost 5 bases, with 16 bases spanning the gap. Germline-derived CDR1 and CDR2 are LGHDT and YNNKEL (reference sequence). CDR3 length equals 16 residues. The CDR3 nucleotides are TGTGCCAGCAGCCAAGAATATAGCGGACTCGGGGAGACCCAGTACTTC. Translation: CASSQEYSGLGETQYF.

This clone was counted a single time. The chain links TRBV5-1 to TRBJ2-1; D is ambiguous. The CDR3 contains 14 residues. Trimming stripped 4 bases from V and 7 bases from J, with 15 bases between. Germline CDR1 is SGHRS and CDR2 is YFSETQ. The CDR3 loop reads CASSHQRGVNEQFF. In DNA form, the CDR3 reads TGCGCCAGCAGCCACCAGAGAGGAGTGAATGAGCAGTTCTTC.

V usage is TRBV19 and J usage is TRBJ1-5, with D possibly TRBD1 on 6 matching bases. This CDR3 region has 13 residues. Germline-derived CDR1 and CDR2 are LNHDA and SQIVND (reference sequence). Trimming removed 5 bases at V and 7 bases at J, with 12 bases between. In nucleotides, the CDR3 is TGTGCCAGTAGTGCAAACCAGGGGCAGCCCCAGCATTTT. This encodes CASSANQGQPQHF.

The V and J genes are TRBV11-1 and TRBJ2-1, with 12 positions matching TRBD2. Germline V gives CDR1 SGHAT, CDR2 FQDESV (reference sequence). The J segment lost 7 bases and the V segment lost 5 bases, leaving 6 bases of the junction unmatched. CDR3 length: 15 residues. CDR3 DNA sequence: TGTGCCAGCAGCCGGACTAGCGGGAATTCGAATGAGCAGTTCTTC. Translation: CASSRTSGNSNEQFF. Looking up the rest from reference TRBV11-1 and TRBJ2-1 gives the full variable domain: EAEVAQSPRYKITEKSQAVAFWCDPISGHATLYWYRQILGQGPELLVQFQDESVVDDSQLPKDRFSAERLKGVDSTLKIQPAELGDSAMYLCASSRTSGNSNEQFFGPGTRLTVL.

The chain carries TRBV7-2 and TRBJ1-5, with 9 positions matching TRBD1. The germline gives CDR1 SGHTA, CDR2 FQGNSA. This CDR3 has 13 residues. V shed 4 bases and J 8 bases; nucleotides not matched to a gene: 3. CDR3 nucleotides: TGTGCCAGCAGCTCGGACAGGGGTGAGCCCCAGCATTTT. It specifies CASSSDRGEPQHF.

The chain combines TRBV19 with TRBJ2-3; D possibly corresponds to TRBD2 (5 bases). The CDR3 consists of 14 residues. Germline V gene sequence: CDR1 LNHDA, CDR2 SQIVND (reference sequence). Between the trimmed V and J ends, which lost 6 bases and 1 base, there was a span of 11 bases. The CDR3 protein is CASSTSEGTDTQYF. The CDR3 DNA reads TGTGCCAGTAGCACTTCGGAGGGCACAGATACGCAGTATTTT.

In this sample, this clone turned up once. The V call is TRBV12-3 or TRBV12-4, the J call TRBJ2-7, with a tentative D call TRBD2 (6 bases). Trimming left V 8 bases short and J 0 bases short, with 11 bases between. There are 13 residues in the CDR3. The CDR3 DNA is TGTGCCAGCGATTCGGGGGACTCCTACGAGCAGTACTTC. Amino acids: CASDSGDSYEQYF.

The genes are TRBV14 and TRBJ2-1, with 9 bases matching TRBD2. From germline, CDR1 is SGHDN and CDR2 FVKESK. The CDR3 runs 15 residues. Trimming cost V 3 bases and J 7 bases; bases outside gene matches: 7. The CDR3 DNA sequence: TGTGCCAGCAGCCAGCGGGAGGGCCAGTATAATGAGCAGTTCTTC. Its translation is CASSQREGQYNEQFF.

This sequence joins TRBV7-2 and TRBJ1-2; D remains ambiguous. Germline lookup yields CDR1 SGHTA and CDR2 FQGNSA. Trimming took off 0 bases at V and 1 base at J, with 9 bases between the two ends. The CDR3 consists of 15 residues. The CDR3 DNA follows: TGTGCCAGCAGCTTAGCAACGGGGAATAACTATGGCTACACCTTC. Its protein is CASSLATGNNYGYTF.